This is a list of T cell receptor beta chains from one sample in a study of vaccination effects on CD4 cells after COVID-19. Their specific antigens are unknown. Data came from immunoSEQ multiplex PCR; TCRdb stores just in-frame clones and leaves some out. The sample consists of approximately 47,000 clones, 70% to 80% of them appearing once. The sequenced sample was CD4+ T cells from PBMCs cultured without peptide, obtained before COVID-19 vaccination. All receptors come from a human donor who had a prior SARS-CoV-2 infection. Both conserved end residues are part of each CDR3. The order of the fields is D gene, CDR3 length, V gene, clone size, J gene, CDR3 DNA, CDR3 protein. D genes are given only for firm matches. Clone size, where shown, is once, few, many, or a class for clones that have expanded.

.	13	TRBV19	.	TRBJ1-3	TGTGCCAGCAGAACAGATCACGGGAACACCATATATTTT	CASRTDHGNTIYF
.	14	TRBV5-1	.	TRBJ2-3	TGCGCCAGCAGCTTGCGGCCCGAGGCAGATACGCAGTATTTT	CASSLRPEADTQYF
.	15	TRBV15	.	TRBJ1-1	TGTGCCACCGCAAATTCACCTTTTCGGAACACTGAAGCTTTCTTT	CATANSPFRNTEAFF
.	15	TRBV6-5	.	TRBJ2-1	TGTGCCAGCAGAGTGGAGGCCAGCTCCTACAATGAGCAGTTCTTC	CASRVEASSYNEQFF
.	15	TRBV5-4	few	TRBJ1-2	TGTGCCAGCAGCTTGAGTTTGGGACAAGGGGGGGGCTACACCTTC	CASSLSLGQGGGYTF
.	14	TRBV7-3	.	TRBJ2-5	TGTGCCAGCAGCTTATACGGATCGCAAGAGACCCAGTACTTC	CASSLYGSQETQYF
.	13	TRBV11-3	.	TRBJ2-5	TGTGCCAGCAGCCCGGACATACAAGAGACCCAGTACTTC	CASSPDIQETQYF
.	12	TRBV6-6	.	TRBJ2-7	TGTGCCAGCAGTTACTCGGCAGGTTTGGTGCTCTTC	CASSYSAGLVLF
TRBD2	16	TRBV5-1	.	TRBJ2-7	TGCGCCAGCAGCTTAGGTTGGGGTAGCGGGGGTTACGAGCAGTACTTC	CASSLGWGSGGYEQYF
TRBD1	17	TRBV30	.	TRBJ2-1	TGTGCCTGGAGTGACCGATTGGGGACAGGGGGTAGTAGGGTTCGGTTCTTC	CAWSDRLGTGGSRVRFF
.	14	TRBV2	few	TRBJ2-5	TGTGCCAGCATCATGGCAGGGGGGAAAGAGACCCAGTACTTC	CASIMAGGKETQYF
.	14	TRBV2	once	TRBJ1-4	TGTGCCAGCAGTGATCGCACTAATAATGAAAAACTGTTTTTT	CASSDRTNNEKLFF
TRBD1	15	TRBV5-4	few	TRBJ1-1	TGTGCCAGCAGCAAAGAGACAGGGGTGAACACTGAAGCTTTCTTT	CASSKETGVNTEAFF
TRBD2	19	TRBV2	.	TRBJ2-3	TGTGCCAGCACTCCAAATCTATTACGTAAGCGGGAGGGCATGAATACGCAGTATTTT	CASTPNLLRKREGMNTQYF